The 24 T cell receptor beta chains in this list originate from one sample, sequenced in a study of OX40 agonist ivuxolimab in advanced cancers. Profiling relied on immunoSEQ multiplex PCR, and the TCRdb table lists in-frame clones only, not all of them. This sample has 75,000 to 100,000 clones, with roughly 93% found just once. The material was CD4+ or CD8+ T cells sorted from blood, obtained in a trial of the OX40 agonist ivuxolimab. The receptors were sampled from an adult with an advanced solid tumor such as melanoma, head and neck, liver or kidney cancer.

The CDR3 coding sequence is TGTGCCAGCAGCTTATTGGGGACAACGGAACTGTTTTTT. Translation: CASSLLGTTELFF. This rearrangement joins TRBV7-2 to TRBJ1-4, with D possibly TRBD1 on 6 matching bases. CDR3 size: 13 residues. Germline values: CDR1 SGHTA, CDR2 FQGNSA. Trimming took 2 bases from V and 12 from J, leaving 13 bases between them.

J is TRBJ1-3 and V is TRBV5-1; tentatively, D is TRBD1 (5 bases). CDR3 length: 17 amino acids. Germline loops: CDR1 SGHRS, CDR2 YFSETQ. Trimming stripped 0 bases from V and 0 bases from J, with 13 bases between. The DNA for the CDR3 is TGCGCCAGCAGCTTGGGACCGGGACTGCGCTCTGGAAACACCATATATTTT. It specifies CASSLGPGLRSGNTIYF. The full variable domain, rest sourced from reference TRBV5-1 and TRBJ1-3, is KAGVTQTPRYLIKTRGQQVTLSCSPISGHRSVSWYQQTPGQGLQFLFEYFSETQRNKGNFPGRFSGRQFSNSRSEMNVSTLELGDSALYLCASSLGPGLRSGNTIYFGEGSWLTVV.

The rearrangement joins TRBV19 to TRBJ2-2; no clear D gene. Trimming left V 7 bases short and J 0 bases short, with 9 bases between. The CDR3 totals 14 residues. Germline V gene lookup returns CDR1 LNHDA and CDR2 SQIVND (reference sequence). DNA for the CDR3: TGTGCCAGTATGAAGGAAACGAACACCGGGGAGCTGTTTTTT. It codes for CASMKETNTGELFF.

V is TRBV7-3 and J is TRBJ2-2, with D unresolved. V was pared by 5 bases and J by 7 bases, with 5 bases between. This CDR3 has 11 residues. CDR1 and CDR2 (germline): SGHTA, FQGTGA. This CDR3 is CASSTGGELFF. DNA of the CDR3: TGTGCCAGCAGCACCGGCGGGGAGCTGTTTTTT.

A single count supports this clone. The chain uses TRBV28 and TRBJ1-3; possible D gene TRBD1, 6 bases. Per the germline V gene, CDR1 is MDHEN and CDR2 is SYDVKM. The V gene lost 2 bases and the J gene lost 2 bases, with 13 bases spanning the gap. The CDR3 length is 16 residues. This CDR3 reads CASSLNSAGAGNTIYF. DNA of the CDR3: TGTGCCAGCAGTTTAAATTCGGCAGGGGCTGGAAACACCATATATTTT.

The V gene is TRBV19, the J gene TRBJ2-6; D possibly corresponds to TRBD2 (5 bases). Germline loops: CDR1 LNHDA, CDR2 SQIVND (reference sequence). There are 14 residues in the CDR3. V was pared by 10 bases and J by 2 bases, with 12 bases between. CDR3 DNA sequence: TGTGCCACCGATCTAGCCCCTGGGGCCAACGTCCTGACTTTC. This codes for CATDLAPGANVLTF.

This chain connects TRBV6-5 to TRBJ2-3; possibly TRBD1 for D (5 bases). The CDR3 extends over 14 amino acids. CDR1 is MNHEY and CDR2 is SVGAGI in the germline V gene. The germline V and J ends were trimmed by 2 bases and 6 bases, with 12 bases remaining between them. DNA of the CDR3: TGTGCCAGCAGTTACGTGCAGGGCGTTGATACGCAGTATTTT. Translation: CASSYVQGVDTQYF.

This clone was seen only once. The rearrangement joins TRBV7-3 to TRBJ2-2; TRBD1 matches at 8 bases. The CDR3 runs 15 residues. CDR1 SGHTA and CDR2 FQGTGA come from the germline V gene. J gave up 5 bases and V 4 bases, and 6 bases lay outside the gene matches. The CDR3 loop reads CASSSDRGGTGELFF. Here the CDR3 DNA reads TGTGCCAGCAGCTCCGACAGGGGTGGGACCGGGGAGCTGTTTTTT.

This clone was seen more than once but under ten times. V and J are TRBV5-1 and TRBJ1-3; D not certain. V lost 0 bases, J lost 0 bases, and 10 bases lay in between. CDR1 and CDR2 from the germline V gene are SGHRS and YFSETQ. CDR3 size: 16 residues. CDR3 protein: CASSLVQAGSGNTIYF. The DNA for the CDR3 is TGCGCCAGCAGCTTGGTCCAGGCCGGCTCTGGAAACACCATATATTTT.

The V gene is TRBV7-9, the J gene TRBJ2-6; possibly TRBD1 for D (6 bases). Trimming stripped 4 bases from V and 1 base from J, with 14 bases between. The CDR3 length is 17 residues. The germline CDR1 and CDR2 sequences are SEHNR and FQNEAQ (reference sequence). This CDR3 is CASSSDRELSGANVLTF. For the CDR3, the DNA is TGTGCCAGCAGCTCGGACAGAGAACTTTCTGGGGCCAACGTCCTGACTTTC.

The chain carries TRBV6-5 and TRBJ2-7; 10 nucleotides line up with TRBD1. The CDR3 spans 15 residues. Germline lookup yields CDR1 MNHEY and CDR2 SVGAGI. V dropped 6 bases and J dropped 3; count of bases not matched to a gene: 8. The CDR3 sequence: CASRKGQGEFYEQYF. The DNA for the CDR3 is TGTGCCAGCAGAAAAGGACAGGGGGAGTTCTACGAGCAGTACTTC.

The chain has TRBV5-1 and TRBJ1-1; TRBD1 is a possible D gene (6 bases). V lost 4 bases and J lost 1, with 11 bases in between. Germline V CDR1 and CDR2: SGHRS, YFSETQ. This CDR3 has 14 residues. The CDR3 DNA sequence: TGCGCCAGCAGCACCGGGACACCGAACACTGAAGCTTTCTTT. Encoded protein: CASSTGTPNTEAFF.

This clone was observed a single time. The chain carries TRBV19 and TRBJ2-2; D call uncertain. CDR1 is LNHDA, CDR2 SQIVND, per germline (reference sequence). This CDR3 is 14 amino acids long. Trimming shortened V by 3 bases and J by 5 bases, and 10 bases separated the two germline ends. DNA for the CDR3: TGTGCCAGTAGTATCGTCGTGGGAACCGGGGAGCTGTTTTTT. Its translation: CASSIVVGTGELFF.

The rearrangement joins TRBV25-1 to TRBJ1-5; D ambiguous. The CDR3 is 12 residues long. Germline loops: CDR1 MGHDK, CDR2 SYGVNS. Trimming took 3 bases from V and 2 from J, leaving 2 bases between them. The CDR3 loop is CASSEGNQPQHF. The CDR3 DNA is TGTGCCAGCAGTGAGGGCAATCAGCCCCAGCATTTT.

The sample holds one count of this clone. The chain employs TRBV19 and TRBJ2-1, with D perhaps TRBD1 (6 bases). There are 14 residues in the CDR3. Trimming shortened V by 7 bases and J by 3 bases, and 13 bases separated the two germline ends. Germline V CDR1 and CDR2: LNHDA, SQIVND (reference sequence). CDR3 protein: CASTGGRIYNEQFF. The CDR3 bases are TGTGCCAGTACTGGGGGCAGGATCTACAATGAGCAGTTCTTC. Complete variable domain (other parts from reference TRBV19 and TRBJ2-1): DGGITQSPKYLFRKEGQNVTLSCEQNLNHDAMYWYRQDPGQGLRLIYYSQIVNDFQKGDIAEGYSVSREKKESFPLTVTSAQKNPTAFYLCASTGGRIYNEQFFGPGTRLTVL.

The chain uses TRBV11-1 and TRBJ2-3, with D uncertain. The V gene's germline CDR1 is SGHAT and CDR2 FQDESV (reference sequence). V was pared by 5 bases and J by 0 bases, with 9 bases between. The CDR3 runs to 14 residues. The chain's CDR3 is CASSPARSTDTQYF. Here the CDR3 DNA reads TGTGCCAGCAGCCCGGCCCGTAGCACAGATACGCAGTATTTT.

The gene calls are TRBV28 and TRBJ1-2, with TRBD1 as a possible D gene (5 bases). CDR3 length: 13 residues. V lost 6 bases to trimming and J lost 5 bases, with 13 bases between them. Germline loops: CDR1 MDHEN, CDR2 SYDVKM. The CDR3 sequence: CASRVGLTYGYTF. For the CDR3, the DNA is TGTGCCAGCAGGGTGGGACTGACATATGGCTACACCTTC.

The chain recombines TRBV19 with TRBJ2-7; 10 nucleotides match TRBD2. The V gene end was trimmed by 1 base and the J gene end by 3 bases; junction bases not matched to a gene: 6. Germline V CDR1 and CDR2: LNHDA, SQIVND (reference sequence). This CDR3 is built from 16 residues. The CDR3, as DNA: TGTGCCAGTAGTATAGGACTAGCGGGTAACCTCTACGAGCAGTACTTC. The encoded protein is CASSIGLAGNLYEQYF.

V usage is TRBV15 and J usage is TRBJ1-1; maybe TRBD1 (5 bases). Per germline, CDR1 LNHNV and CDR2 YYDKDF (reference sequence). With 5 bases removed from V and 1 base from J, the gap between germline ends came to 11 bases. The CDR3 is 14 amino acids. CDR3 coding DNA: TGTGCCACCAGCGTCAGGGCCCCGAACACTGAAGCTTTCTTT. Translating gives CATSVRAPNTEAFF.

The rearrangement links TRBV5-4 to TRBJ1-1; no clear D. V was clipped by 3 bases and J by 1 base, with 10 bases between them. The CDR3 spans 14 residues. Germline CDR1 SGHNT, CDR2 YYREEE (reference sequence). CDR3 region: CASSSPTQNTEAFF. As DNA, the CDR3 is TGTGCCAGCAGCTCTCCGACCCAGAACACTGAAGCTTTCTTT. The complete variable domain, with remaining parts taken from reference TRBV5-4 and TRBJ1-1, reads ETGVTQSPTHLIKTRGQQVTLRCSSQSGHNTVSWYQQALGQGPQFIFQYYREEENGRGNFPPRFSGLQFPNYSSELNVNALELDDSALYLCASSSPTQNTEAFFGQGTRLTVV.

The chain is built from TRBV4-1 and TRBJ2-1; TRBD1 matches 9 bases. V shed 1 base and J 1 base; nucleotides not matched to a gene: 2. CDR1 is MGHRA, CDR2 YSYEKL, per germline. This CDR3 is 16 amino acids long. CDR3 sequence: CASSQVDRGSYNEQFF. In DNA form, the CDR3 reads TGCGCCAGCAGCCAAGTTGACAGGGGGTCCTACAATGAGCAGTTCTTC.

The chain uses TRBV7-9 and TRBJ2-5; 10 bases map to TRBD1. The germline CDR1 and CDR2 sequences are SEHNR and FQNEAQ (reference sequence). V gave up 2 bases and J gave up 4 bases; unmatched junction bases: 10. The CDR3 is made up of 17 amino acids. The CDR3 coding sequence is TGTGCCAGCAGCTTACAGCATAGGGGACAGGGGAGAGAGACCCAGTACTTC. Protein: CASSLQHRGQGRETQYF.

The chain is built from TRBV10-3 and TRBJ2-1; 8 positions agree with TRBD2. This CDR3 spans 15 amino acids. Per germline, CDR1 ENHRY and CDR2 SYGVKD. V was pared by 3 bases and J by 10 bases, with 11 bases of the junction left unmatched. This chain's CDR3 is CAISDPGGGSQEQFF. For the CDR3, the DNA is TGTGCCATCAGTGACCCCGGGGGGGGGTCGCAGGAGCAGTTCTTC.

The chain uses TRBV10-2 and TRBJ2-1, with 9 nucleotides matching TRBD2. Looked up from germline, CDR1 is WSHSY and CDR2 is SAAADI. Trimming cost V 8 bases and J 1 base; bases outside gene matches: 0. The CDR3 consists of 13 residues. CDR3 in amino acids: CASGLASYNEQFF. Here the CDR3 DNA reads TGCGCCAGCGGACTAGCGTCCTACAATGAGCAGTTCTTC.